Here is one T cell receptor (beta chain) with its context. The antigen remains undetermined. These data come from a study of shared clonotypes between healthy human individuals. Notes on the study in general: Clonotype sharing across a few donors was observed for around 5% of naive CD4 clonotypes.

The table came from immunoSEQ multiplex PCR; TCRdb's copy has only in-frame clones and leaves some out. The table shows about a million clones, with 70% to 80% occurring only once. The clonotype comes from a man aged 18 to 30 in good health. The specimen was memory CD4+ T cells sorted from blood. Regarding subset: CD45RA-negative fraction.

CDR3 residues: CASTYQGQAQETQYF. The CDR3, as DNA: TGTGCCAGCACCTACCAAGGACAGGCCCAAGAGACCCAGTACTTC. The chain carries TRBV7-9 and TRBJ2-5, with TRBD1 matching 7 bases. J lost 1 base, V lost 7 bases, and 9 bases had no gene match. Germline lookup yields CDR1 SEHNR and CDR2 FQNEAQ (reference sequence). The CDR3 consists of 15 residues.